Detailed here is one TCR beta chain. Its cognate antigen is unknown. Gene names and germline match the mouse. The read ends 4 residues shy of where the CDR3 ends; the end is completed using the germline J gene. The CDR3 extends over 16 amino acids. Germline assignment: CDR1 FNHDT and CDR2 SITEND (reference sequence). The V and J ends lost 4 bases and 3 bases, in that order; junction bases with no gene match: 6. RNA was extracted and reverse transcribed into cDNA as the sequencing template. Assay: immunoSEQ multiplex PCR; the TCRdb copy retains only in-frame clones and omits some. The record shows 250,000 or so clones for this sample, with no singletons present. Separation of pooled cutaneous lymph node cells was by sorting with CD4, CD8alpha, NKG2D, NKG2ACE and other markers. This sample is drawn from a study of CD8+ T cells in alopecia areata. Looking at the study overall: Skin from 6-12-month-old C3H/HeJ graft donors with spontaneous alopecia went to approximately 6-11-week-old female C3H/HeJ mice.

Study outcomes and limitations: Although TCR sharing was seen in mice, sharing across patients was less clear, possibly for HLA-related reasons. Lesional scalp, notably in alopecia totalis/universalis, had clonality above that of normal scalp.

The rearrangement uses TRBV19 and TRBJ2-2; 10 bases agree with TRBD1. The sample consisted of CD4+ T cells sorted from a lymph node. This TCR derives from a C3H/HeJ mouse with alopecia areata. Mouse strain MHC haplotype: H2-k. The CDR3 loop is CASSRTGTGDTGQLYF. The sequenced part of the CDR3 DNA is TGTGCCAGCAGTCGAACCGGGACAGGGGACACCGGG.